This TCR beta chain appears in the sequencing data of a study of CD8 T cells in ankylosing spondylitis. V was clipped by 3 bases and J by 9 bases; unmatched bases: 4. The length of the CDR3 is 15 residues. Germline V gene sequence: CDR1 PRHDT, CDR2 FYEKMQ (reference sequence). General study results and limits: Disease-linked clones bore a CD8+ phenotype and were relatively rare in peripheral blood. For ankylosing spondylitis blood, a TCR beta motif of 7 or 8 highly homologous variants appeared characteristic. Researchers reportedly found disease-linked clones significantly enriched in matched ankylosing spondylitis synovial fluid.

Construction of TCR beta libraries was performed using quantitative 5'-RACE with molecular barcodes. TCRdb processed the 5' RACE reads anew with MiXCR; each CDR3 protein has one entry. Among hundreds of thousands of distinct CDR3 sequences, over 9.5% were seen once, and the ten largest hold 0.51%. This clonotype has a handful of counts. Its antigen is unknown. This sequence joins TRBV13 and TRBJ2-1; 14 bases map to TRBD2. The sequence was collected from a male donor with ankylosing spondylitis. Sequenced input: blood, either unsorted or a sorted T cell fraction (not recorded which). CDR3 nucleotide sequence: TGTGCCAGCAGCTTCTCGGGACTAGCGGGAGTTGAGCAGTTCTTC. It specifies CASSFSGLAGVEQFF.